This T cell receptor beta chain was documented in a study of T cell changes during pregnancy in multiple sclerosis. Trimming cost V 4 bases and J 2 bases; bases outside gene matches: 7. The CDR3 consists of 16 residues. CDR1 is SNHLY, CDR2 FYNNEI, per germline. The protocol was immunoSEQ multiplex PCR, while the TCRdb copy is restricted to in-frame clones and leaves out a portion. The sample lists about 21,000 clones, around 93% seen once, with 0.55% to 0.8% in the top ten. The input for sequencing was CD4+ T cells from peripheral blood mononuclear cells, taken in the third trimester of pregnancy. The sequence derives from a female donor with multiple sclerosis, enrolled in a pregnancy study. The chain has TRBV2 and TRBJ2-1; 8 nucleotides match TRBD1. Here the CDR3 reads CASSGLRGPTYNEQFF. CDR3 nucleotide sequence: TGTGCCAGCAGTGGACTCAGGGGGCCAACCTACAATGAGCAGTTCTTC. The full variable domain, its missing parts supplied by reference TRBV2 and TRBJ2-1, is EPEVTQTPSHQVTQMGQEVILRCVPISNHLYFYWYRQILGQKVEFLVSFYNNEISEKSEIFDDQFSVERPDGSNFTLKIRSTKLEDSAMYFCASSGLRGPTYNEQFFGPGTRLTVL.